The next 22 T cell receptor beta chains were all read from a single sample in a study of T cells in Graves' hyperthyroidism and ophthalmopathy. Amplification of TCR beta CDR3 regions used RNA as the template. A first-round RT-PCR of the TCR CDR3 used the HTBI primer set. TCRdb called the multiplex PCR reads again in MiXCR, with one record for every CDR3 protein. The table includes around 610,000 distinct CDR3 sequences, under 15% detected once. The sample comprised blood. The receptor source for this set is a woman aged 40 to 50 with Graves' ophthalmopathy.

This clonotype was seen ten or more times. In nucleotides, the CDR3 is TGTGCCAGCATTCGAACCGGGACAGCCTACGAGCAGTACTTC. Amino acid sequence: CASIRTGTAYEQYF. V and J are TRBV27 and TRBJ2-7, with 7 bases lining up with TRBD1. Trimming at V came to 7 bases and at J to 2 bases, leaving 8 bases not matched to a gene. Germline values: CDR1 MNHEY, CDR2 SMNVEV (reference sequence). The CDR3 totals 14 residues.

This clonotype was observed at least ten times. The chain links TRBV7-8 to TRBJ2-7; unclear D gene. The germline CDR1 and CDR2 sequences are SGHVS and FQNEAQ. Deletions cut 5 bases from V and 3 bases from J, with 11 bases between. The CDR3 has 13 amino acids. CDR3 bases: TGTGCCAGCAGCAGAAACTCTCTCTACGAGCAGTACTTC. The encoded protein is CASSRNSLYEQYF. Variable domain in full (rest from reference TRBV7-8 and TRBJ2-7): GAGVSQSPRYKVAKRGQDVALRCDPISGHVSLFWYQQALGQGPEFLTYFQNEAQLDKSGLPSDRFFAERPEGSVSTLKIQRTQQEDSAVYLCASSRNSLYEQYFGPGTRLTVT.

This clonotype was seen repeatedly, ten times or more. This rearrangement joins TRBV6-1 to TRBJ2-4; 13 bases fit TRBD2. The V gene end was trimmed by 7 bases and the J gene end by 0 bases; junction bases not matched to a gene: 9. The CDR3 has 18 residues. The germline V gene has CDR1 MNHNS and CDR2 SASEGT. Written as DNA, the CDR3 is TGTGCCAGCATCGGGACTAGCGGGACCCACCTAGCCAAAAACATTCAGTACTTC. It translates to CASIGTSGTHLAKNIQYF.

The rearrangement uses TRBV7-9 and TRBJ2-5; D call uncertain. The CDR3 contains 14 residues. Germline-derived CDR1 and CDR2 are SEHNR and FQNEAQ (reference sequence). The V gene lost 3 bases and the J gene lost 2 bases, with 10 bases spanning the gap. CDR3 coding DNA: TGTGCCAGCAGCTTGGTAAACGGTCAAGAGACCCAGTACTTC. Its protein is CASSLVNGQETQYF.

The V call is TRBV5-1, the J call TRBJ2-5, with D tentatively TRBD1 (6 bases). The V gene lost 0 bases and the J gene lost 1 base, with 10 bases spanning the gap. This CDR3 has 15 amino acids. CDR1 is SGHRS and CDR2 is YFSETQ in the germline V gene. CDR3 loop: CASSLGQGTQETQYF. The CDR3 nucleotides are TGCGCCAGCAGCTTGGGTCAGGGGACCCAAGAGACCCAGTACTTC.

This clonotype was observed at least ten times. CDR3 sequence reads: CASSRPGVGNQPQHF. As DNA, the CDR3 is TGTGCCAGCAGTCGACCAGGGGTGGGGAATCAGCCCCAGCATTTT. The chain joins TRBV28 to TRBJ1-5; perhaps TRBD1 as D (6 bases). The V gene lost 5 bases and the J gene lost 4 bases, with 15 bases spanning the gap. Germline values: CDR1 MDHEN, CDR2 SYDVKM. The CDR3 loop spans 15 amino acids.

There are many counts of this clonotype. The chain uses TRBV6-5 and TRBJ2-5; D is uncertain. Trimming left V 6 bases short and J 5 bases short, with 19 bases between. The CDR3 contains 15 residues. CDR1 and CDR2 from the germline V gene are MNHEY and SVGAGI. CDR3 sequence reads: CASSMGSTALETQYF. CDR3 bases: TGTGCCAGCAGCATGGGCAGTACGGCTTTGGAGACCCAGTACTTC.

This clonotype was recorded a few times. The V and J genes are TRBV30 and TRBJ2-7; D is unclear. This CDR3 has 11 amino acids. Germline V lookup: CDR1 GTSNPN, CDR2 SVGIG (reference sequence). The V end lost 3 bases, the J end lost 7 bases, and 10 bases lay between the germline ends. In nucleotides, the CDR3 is TGTGCCTGGAGCGTGAAGGCGGAGCAGTACTTC. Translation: CAWSVKAEQYF.

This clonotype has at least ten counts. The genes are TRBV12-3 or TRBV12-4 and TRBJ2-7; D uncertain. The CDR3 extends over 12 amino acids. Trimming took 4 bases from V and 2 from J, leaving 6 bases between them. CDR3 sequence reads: CASSSEAYEQYF. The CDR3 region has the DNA TGTGCCAGCAGTTCCGAGGCCTACGAGCAGTACTTC.

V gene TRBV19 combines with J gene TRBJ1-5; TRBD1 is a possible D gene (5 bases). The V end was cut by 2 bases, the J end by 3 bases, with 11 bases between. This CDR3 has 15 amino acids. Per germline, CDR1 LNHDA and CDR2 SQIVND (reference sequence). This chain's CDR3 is CASSIYRKPNQPQHF. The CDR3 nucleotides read TGTGCCAGTAGTATATACAGGAAGCCCAATCAGCCCCAGCATTTT.

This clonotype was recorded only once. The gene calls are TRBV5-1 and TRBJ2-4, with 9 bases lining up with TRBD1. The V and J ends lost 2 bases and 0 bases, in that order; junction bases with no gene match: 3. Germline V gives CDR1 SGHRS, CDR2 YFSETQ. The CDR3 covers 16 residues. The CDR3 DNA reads TGCGCCAGCAGCTTCGCGGGACAGGGAGCCAAAAACATTCAGTACTTC. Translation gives CASSFAGQGAKNIQYF.

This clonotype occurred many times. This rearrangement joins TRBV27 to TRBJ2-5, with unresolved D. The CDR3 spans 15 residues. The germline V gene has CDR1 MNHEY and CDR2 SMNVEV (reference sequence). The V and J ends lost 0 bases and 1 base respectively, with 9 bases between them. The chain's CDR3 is CASSLSTQTQETQYF. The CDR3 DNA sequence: TGTGCCAGCAGTTTATCTACCCAGACCCAAGAGACCCAGTACTTC.

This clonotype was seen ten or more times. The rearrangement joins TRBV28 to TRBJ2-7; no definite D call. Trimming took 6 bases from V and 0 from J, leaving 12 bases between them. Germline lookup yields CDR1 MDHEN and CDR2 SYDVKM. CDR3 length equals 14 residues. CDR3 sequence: CASRALANSYEQYF. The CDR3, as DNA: TGTGCCAGCAGGGCCCTGGCCAACTCCTACGAGCAGTACTTC. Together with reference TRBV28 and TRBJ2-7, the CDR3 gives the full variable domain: DVKVTQSSRYLVKRTGEKVFLECVQDMDHENMFWYRQDPGLGLRLIYFSYDVKMKEKGDIPEGYSVSREKKERFSLILESASTNQTSMYLCASRALANSYEQYFGPGTRLTVT.

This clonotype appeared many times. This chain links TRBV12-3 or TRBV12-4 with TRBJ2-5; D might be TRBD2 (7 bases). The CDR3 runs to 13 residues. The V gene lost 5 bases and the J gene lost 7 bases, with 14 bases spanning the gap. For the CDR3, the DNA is TGTGCCAGCAGTCCTGGACTAGGGGGGACCCAGTACTTC. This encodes CASSPGLGGTQYF.

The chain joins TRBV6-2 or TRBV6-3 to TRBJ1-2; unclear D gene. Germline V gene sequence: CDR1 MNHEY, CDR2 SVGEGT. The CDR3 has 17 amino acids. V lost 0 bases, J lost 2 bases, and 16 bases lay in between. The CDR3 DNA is TGTGCCAGCAGTTACTCGTGGGCCGCCGTGGGGAACTATGGCTACACCTTC. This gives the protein CASSYSWAAVGNYGYTF.

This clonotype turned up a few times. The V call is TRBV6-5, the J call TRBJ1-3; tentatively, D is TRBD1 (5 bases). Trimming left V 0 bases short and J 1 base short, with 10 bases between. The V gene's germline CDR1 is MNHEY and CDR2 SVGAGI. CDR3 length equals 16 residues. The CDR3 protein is CASSYSPGKSGNTIYF. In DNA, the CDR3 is TGTGCCAGCAGTTACTCGCCAGGGAAATCTGGAAACACCATATATTTT.

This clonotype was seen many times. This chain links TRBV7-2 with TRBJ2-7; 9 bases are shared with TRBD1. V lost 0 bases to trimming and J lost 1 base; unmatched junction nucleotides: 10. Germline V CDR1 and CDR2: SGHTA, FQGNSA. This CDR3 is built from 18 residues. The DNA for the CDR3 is TGTGCCAGCAGCTTAGCATATGTGTCGGACAGGGGTTCCTACGAGCAGTACTTC. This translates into CASSLAYVSDRGSYEQYF.

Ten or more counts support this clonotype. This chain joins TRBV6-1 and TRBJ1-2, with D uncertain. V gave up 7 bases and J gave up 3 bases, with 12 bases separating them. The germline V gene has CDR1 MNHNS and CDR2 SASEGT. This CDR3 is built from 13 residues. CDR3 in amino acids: CASTTPWDYGYTF. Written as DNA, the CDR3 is TGTGCCAGCACTACCCCGTGGGACTATGGCTACACCTTC.

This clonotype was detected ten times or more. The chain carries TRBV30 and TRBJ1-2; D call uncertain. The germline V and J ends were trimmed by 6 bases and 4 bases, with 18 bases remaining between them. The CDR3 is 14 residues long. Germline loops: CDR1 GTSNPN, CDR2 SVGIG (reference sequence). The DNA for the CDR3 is TGTGCCTGTAGCCCTGGGGAGATCGCCTATGGCTACACCTTC. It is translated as CACSPGEIAYGYTF.

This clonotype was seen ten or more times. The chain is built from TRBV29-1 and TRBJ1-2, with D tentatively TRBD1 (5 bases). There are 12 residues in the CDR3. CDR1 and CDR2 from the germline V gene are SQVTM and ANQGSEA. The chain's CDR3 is CSSRDGGDGYTF. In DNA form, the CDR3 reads TGCAGTTCCCGGGACGGGGGAGATGGCTACACCTTC. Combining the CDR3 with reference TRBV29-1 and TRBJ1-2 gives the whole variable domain SAVISQKPSRDICQRGTSLTIQCQVDSQVTMMFWYRQQPGQSLTLIATANQGSEATYESGFVIDKFPISRPNLTFSTLTVSNMSPEDSSIYLCSSRDGGDGYTFGSGTRLTVV.

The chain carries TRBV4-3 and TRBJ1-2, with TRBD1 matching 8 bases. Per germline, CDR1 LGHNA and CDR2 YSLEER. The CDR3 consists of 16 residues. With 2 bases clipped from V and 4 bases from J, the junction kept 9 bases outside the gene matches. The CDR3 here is CASSQQTRQGLYGYTF. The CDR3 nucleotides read TGCGCCAGCAGCCAACAGACTAGACAGGGGCTCTATGGCTACACCTTC.

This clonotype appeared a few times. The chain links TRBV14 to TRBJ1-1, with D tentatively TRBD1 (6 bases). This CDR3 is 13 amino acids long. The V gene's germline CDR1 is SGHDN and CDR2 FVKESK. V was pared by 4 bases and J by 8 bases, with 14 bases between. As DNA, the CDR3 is TGTGCCAGCAGCCGAGGGGGAGGGGCCGAAGCTTTCTTT. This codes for CASSRGGGAEAFF.